Given below is one T cell receptor beta chain in context. The data were taken from a study of CD8 T cells in Susac syndrome. Random hexamers were used to reverse transcribe the RNA input (about 0.5 to 1 ug). TCRdb re-derived calls from the immunoSEQ multiplex PCR reads in MiXCR, one entry per CDR3 protein. The data hold about 300,000 distinct CDR3 sequences, with 92% observed a single time. The V end was cut by 6 bases, the J end by 8 bases, with 16 bases between. CDR3 length: 13 residues. CDR1 is SNHLY and CDR2 is FYNNEI in the germline V gene. The gene calls are TRBV2 and TRBJ1-2; possible D gene TRBD1, 6 bases. The source material was CD4+ T cells from PBMCs. The sequence came from a human donor with multiple sclerosis. The CDR3 nucleotides read TGTGCCAGCAGAGAACAGGGATTCTGGGGCTACACCTTC. Translated, it gives CASREQGFWGYTF.